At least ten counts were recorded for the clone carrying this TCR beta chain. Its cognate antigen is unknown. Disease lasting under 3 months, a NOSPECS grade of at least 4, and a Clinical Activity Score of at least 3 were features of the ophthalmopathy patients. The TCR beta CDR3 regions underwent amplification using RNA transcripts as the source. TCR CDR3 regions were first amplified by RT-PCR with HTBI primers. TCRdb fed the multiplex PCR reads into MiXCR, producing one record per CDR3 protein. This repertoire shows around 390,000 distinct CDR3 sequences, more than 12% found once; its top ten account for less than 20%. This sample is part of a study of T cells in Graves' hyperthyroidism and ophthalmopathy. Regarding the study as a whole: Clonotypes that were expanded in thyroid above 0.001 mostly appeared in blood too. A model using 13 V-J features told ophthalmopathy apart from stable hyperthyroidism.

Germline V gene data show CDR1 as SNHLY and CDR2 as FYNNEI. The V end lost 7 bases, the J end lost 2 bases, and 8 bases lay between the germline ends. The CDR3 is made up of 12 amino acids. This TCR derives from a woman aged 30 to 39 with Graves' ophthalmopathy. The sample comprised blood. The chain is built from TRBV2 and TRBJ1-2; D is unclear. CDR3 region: CASKKANYGYTF. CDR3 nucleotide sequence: TGTGCCAGCAAAAAGGCGAACTATGGCTACACCTTC.